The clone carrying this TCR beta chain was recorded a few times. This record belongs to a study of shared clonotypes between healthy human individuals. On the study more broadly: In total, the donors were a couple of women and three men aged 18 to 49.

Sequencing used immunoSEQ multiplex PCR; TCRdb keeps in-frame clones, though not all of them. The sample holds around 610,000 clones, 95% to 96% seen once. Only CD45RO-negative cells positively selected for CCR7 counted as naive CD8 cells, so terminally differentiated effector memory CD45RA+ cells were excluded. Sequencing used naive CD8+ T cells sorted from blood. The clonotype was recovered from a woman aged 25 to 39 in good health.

The CDR3 coding sequence is TGTGCCAGCTCACCCTCCGGTGGCAGCTACAATGAGCAGTTCTTC. It codes for CASSPSGGSYNEQFF. The rearrangement links TRBV18 to TRBJ2-1; D remains unclear. Trimming took off 3 bases at V and 3 bases at J, with 12 bases between the two ends. Germline loops: CDR1 KGHSH, CDR2 LQKENI. The CDR3 is made up of 15 amino acids.